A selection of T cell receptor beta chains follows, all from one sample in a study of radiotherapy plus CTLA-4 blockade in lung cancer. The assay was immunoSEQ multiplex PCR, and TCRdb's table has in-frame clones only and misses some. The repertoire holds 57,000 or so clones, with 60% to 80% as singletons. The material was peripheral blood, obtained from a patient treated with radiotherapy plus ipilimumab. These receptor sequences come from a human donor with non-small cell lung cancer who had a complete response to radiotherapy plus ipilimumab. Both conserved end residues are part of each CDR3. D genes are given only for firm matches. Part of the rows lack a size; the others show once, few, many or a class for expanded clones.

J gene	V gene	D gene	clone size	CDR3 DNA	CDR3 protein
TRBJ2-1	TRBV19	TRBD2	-	TGTGCCAGTAGTACTGGGACTAGCGGGGGGGTTTTTAATGAGCAGTTCTTC	CASSTGTSGGVFNEQFF
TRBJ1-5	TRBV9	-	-	TGTGCCAGCAGCCCAGACGGTTATAGCAATCAGCCCCAGCATTTT	CASSPDGYSNQPQHF
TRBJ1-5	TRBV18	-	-	TGTGCCAGCTCACCACCGGGGGGGGAGAATCAGCCCCAGCATTTT	CASSPPGGENQPQHF
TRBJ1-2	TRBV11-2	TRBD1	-	TGTGCCAGCAGCTCGGGACAGAACTATGGCTACACCTTC	CASSSGQNYGYTF
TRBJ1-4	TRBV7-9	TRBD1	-	TGTGCCAGCAGCTCCCACCTAGGACAGGACAATGAAAAACTGTTTTTT	CASSSHLGQDNEKLFF
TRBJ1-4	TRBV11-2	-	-	TGTGCCAGCAGCTTAGCCATGACTGAAAAACTGTTTTTT	CASSLAMTEKLFF
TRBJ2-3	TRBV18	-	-	TGTGCCAGCTCATCGGGCACAGATACGCAGTATTTT	CASSSGTDTQYF
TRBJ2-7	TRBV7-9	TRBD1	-	TGTGCCAGCAGCGCCTTAACAGGACAGGGGGACTACGAGCAGTACTTC	CASSALTGQGDYEQYF
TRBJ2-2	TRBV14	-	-	TGTGCCAGCAGCCAGCTAAGGGCTAGGACCGGGGAGCTGTTTTTT	CASSQLRARTGELFF
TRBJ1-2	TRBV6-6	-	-	-	CASSRVGVGTF
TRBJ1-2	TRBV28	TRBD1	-	TGTGCCAGCAGCCCCCCGGGACAGGGGACTTATGGCTACACCTTC	CASSPPGQGTYGYTF
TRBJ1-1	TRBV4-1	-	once	TGCGCCAGCAGCCAAGAGATACGGGGTGGAACTGAAGCTTTCTTT	CASSQEIRGGTEAFF
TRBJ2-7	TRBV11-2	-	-	TGTGCCAGCAGCCCAGCTCGGGGGGCCTCCTACGAGCAGTACTTC	CASSPARGASYEQYF
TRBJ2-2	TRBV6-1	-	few	TGTGCCAGCAGCCCACCGGGGAACACCGGGGAGCTGTTTTTT	CASSPPGNTGELFF
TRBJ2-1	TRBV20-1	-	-	TGCAGTGCACCTAAGAACAATGAGCAGTTCTTC	CSAPKNNEQFF
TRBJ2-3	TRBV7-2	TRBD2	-	TGTGCCAGCAGCTTAGGCGGGGGGAATACGCAGTATTTT	CASSLGGGNTQYF
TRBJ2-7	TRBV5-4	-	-	TGTGCCAGCAGCTTGGGGGGCAGGTCAGCGAGCTACGAGCAGTACTTC	CASSLGGRSASYEQYF
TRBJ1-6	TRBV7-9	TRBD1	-	TGTGCCAGCAGCTATTACAGGGGGGGAGAGTATAATTCACCCCTCCACTTT	CASSYYRGGEYNSPLHF
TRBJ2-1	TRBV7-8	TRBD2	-	TGTGCCAGCAAGCGGGGTATCTACAATGAGCAGTTCTTC	CASKRGIYNEQFF
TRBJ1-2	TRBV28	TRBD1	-	TGTGCCAGCAGATCAGGGGGCGCGAACTATGGCTACACCTTC	CASRSGGANYGYTF
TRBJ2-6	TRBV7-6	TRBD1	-	TGTGCCAGCAGCCGCCGGACAGGCCCACTGGGGGCCAACGTCCTGACTTTC	CASSRRTGPLGANVLTF
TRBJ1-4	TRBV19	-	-	TGTGCCACCGGTGCAGGGGTGGATGAAAAACTGTTTTTT	CATGAGVDEKLFF
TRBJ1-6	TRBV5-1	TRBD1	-	TGCGCCAGCAGCGCGGGACAGGGCTCACCCCTCCACTTT	CASSAGQGSPLHF
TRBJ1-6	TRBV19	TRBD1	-	TGTGCCAGTACCGGGACAGGCAATTCACCCCTCCACTTT	CASTGTGNSPLHF
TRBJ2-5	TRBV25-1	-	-	TGTGCCAGCAGTCTGCACAGGGAGCAAGAGACCCAGTACTTC	CASSLHREQETQYF
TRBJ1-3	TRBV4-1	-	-	TGCGCCAGCAGCCAAGGTGAAGTGGGTGGAAACACCATATATTTT	CASSQGEVGGNTIYF
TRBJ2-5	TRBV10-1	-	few	TGCGCCAGCAGTGGAGGGGACGTTGGAGAGACCCAGTACTTC	CASSGGDVGETQYF
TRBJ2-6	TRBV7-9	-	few	TGTGCCAGCAGCTTAGGGAGTTCTGGGGCCAACGTCCTGACTTTC	CASSLGSSGANVLTF
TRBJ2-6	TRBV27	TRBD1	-	TGTGCCAGCACCCGAGGGAGGACAGGGGCTGGGGCCAACGTCCTGACTTTC	CASTRGRTGAGANVLTF
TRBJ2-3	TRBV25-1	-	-	TGTGCCAGCAGTGAGCTATCTGCAGATACGCAGTATTTT	CASSELSADTQYF
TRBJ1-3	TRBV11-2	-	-	TGTGCCAGCAGCTTATCGGAAGGTCCGGGAAACACCATATATTTT	CASSLSEGPGNTIYF
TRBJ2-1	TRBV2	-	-	TGTGCCAGCAGTGAAGGGGGCGTGAACAATGAGCAGTTCTTC	CASSEGGVNNEQFF
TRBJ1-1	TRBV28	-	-	TGTGCCAGCAGTCCTAACCCCGGGGTGTCGGCTGGCGCTGAAGCTTTCTTT	CASSPNPGVSAGAEAFF
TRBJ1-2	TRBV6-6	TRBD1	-	TGTGCCAGCAGAGTAAAGGCAGGGGGGGCCTATGGCTACACCTTC	CASRVKAGGAYGYTF
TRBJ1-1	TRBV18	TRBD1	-	TGTGCCAGCTCACCCGCGACAGGGGCGGTGGGCACTGAAGCTTTCTTT	CASSPATGAVGTEAFF
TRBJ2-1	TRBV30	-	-	TGTGCCTGGAGAGAGAACGACTTTCAGTTCTTC	CAWRENDFQFF